This TCR beta chain is drawn from a study of T cells in Graves' hyperthyroidism and ophthalmopathy. General study findings and limits: Ophthalmopathy got predicted by the model a median about six months before its onset.

As concerns this clonotype: What it binds is unknown.

Using RNA transcripts as the source, TCR beta CDR3 regions were amplified. A set of HTBI primers served as the primers for a first-round RT-PCR of the TCR CDR3. TCRdb reanalysed the multiplex PCR reads using MiXCR and keeps one entry per CDR3 protein. Found here are 250,000 to 350,000 distinct CDR3 sequences, roughly 22% of them singletons; the top ten hold roughly 60%. Sequencing used blood. The sequence derives from a man aged 25 to 45 with Graves' ophthalmopathy.

The CDR3 DNA follows: TGTGCCAGCAGCCATGCCGATGGGTATGCGTCTCGCTCCTACAATGAGCAGTTCTTC. It yields the protein CASSHADGYASRSYNEQFF. This sequence joins TRBV4-2 and TRBJ2-1; D not resolved. Germline CDR1 and CDR2: LGHNA and YNFKEQ. The germline V and J ends were trimmed by 3 bases and 0 bases, with 21 bases remaining between them. This CDR3 is 19 amino acids long.